These 2 T cell receptor beta chains originate from one sample sequenced in a study of technical replicates of blood from several donors. The method was immunoSEQ multiplex PCR; TCRdb's version includes in-frame clones alone and lacks a portion of them. The top ten hold more than 0.35% of the sample, which has 78,000 or so clones, 91% seen once. The sequenced sample was T cells isolated from PBMCs. These TCRs come from a human donor in good health. Some clones in this sample may be carry-over from other donors' samples.

The chain uses TRBV4-1 and TRBJ1-6; a weak D match, TRBD1 (5 bases). The CDR3 is 17 amino acids. V was clipped by 6 bases and J by 7 bases, with 22 bases between them. The V gene's germline CDR1 is MGHRA and CDR2 YSYEKL. The CDR3 nucleotides are TGCGCCAGCAGGACAACAGGAAAGGGCGTGGGAAATTCACCCCTCCACTTT. This sequence encodes CASRTTGKGVGNSPLHF.

This clone was observed a single time. The chain links TRBV5-6 to TRBJ2-7; D is ambiguous. The CDR3 length is 13 residues. The germline V gene has CDR1 SGHDT and CDR2 YYEEEE. Trimming took 1 base from V and 2 from J, leaving 7 bases between them. The CDR3 loop is CASSLTVPYEQYF. DNA of the CDR3: TGTGCCAGCAGCTTGACAGTTCCCTACGAGCAGTACTTC. Full variable domain (remainder filled in from reference TRBV5-6 and TRBJ2-7): DAGVTQSPTHLIKTRGQQVTLRCSPKSGHDTVSWYQQALGQGPQFIFQYYEEEERQRGNFPDRFSGHQFPNYSSELNVNALLLGDSALYLCASSLTVPYEQYFGPGTRLTVT.